These T cell receptor beta chains were read from a single sample in a study of lymphopenia after photon versus proton radiotherapy. Here immunoSEQ multiplex PCR was the method, and the copy in TCRdb shows in-frame clones only, minus some. The sample lists about 61,000 clones, approximately 83% occurring once. Sequenced material: peripheral blood, taken from a patient treated with photon-based radiotherapy. Source of these receptors: a middle-aged man with gastric cancer. The CDR3 runs from the conserved cysteine through the conserved F or W. D genes are given only for firm matches. Clone size, where shown, is once, few, many, or a class for clones that have expanded.

>TRBD1|TRBJ2-7|TRBV7-6|once
TGTGCCAGCAGACCGACAGGGGGGTACGAGCAGTACTTC
CASRPTGGYEQYF
>TRBD1|TRBJ1-2|TRBV7-2|NA
TGTGCCAGCAGGCGTACGGGACAGGGAGGTGGCTACACCTTC
CASRRTGQGGGYTF
>TRBD2|TRBJ2-7|TRBV2|NA
TGTGCCAGCAGACCCAGAGTTGGGGCGGGGGGAATCTACGAGCAGTACTTC
CASRPRVGAGGIYEQYF
>NA|TRBJ2-7|TRBV7-6|NA
TGTGCCAGCAGCTTAGATGGCGGCGAGCAGTACTTC
CASSLDGGEQYF
>TRBD2|TRBJ2-5|TRBV5-1|NA
TGCGCCAGCAGCTTAAGCGGGGGGCGGGAGCAAGAGACCCAGTACTTC
CASSLSGGREQETQYF
>NA|TRBJ1-2|TRBV2|once
TGTGCCAGCAGTGAAGATGATAGAGACTACACCTTC
CASSEDDRDYTF
>NA|TRBJ2-1|TRBV11-2|NA
TGTGCCAGCACCTTGGCGTTGGGGGCAAACTATGAGCAGTTCTTC
CASTLALGANYEQFF
>NA|TRBJ2-3|TRBV13|NA
TGTGCCAGCAGCTTAGCGGCAGGGGACGGCACAGATACGCAGTATTTT
CASSLAAGDGTDTQYF
>TRBD2|TRBJ2-3|TRBV9|few
TGTGCCAGCAGCCCTATGGGGGGGGACACAGATACGCAGTATTTT
CASSPMGGDTDTQYF
>NA|TRBJ1-1|TRBV6-5|NA
TGTGCCAGCAGTTACACCCACAAGAACACTGAAGCTTTCTTT
CASSYTHKNTEAFF
>NA|TRBJ1-4|TRBV9|NA
TGTGCCAGCAGCGTAGGGGCCCCAGGTGAAAAACTGTTTTTT
CASSVGAPGEKLFF
>NA|TRBJ1-5|TRBV6-6|few
TGTGCCAGCAGTCCGGGGCGCAATCAGCCCCAGCATTTT
CASSPGRNQPQHF
>NA|TRBJ1-2|TRBV11-2|NA
TGTGCCAGCAGCCCAATCGTCCGGGAAGCTAACTATGGCTACACCTTC
CASSPIVREANYGYTF
>NA|TRBJ1-2|TRBV6-5|NA
TGTGCCAGCAGTTCCAATAATGGCTACACCTTC
CASSSNNGYTF
>NA|TRBJ2-1|TRBV6-1|once
TGTGCCAGCAGTGAAGCGCTGGATGAGCAGTTCTTC
CASSEALDEQFF
>NA|TRBJ2-2|TRBV7-8|NA
TGTGCCAGCAGCGCGGACAGCACCGGGGAGCTGTTTTTT
CASSADSTGELFF
>TRBD1|TRBJ2-2|TRBV5-5|NA
TGTGCCAGCAGCACTGGAGGCCAGGGGGCAACCGGGGAGCTGTTTTTT
CASSTGGQGATGELFF
>NA|TRBJ2-3|TRBV5-1|NA
TGCGCCAGCAGCTTTAACGGCGACGATACGCAGTATTTT
CASSFNGDDTQYF
>NA|TRBJ1-4|TRBV7-9|few
TGTGCCAGCAGCGCTCCACTTGGTGCAACTAATGAAAAACTGTTTTTT
CASSAPLGATNEKLFF
>NA|TRBJ2-1|TRBV5-1|NA
TGCGCCAGCAGCGAACCCGACCCAGACAATGAGCAGTTCTTC
CASSEPDPDNEQFF
>NA|TRBJ1-1|TRBV5-1|NA
TGCGCCAGCAGCTACGGGACATTGAACACTGAAGCTTTCTTT
CASSYGTLNTEAFF
>TRBD1|TRBJ2-7|TRBV2|NA
TGTGCCAGCATCCGTGAAGTGGCACTCCTATTGGACAGGCACTCCTACGAGCAGTACTTC
CASIREVALLLDRHSYEQYF
>TRBD2|TRBJ2-1|TRBV30|NA
TGTGCCTGGAGTGGCGCTAGCGGGTACAATGAGCAGTTCTTC
CAWSGASGYNEQFF
>NA|TRBJ2-7|TRBV7-2|NA
TGTGCCAGCAGCTTGGGGGCTAGCGGTATCTACGAGCAGTACTTC
CASSLGASGIYEQYF
>NA|TRBJ2-5|TRBV7-2|NA
TGTGCCAGCACCGTAAGGGGGAGTGAGACCCAGTACTTC
CASTVRGSETQYF
>TRBD2|TRBJ2-2|TRBV2|NA
TGTGCCAGCAGTACGAGCGGGGGGACGGTCGGGGAGCTGTTTTTT
CASSTSGGTVGELFF
>NA|TRBJ1-5|TRBV7-9|NA
TGTGCCAGCAGCGCCGGGAGTGATCCGCGTCAGCCCCAGCATTTT
CASSAGSDPRQPQHF
>NA|TRBJ2-5|TRBV2|NA
TGTGCCAGCAGAGGGTTGGAGACCCAGTACTTC
CASRGLETQYF
>NA|TRBJ2-7|TRBV30|NA
TGTGCCTGGAGCTATGGGGGGGCAGGCCTCTACGAGCAGTACTTC
CAWSYGGAGLYEQYF
>NA|TRBJ1-1|TRBV6-1|once
TGTGCCAGCGGGAGGGGGGAGTTTTACACTGAAGCTTTCTTT
CASGRGEFYTEAFF
>NA|TRBJ2-5|TRBV9|NA
TGTGCCAGCAGCACCCTAAGCGGCCAAGAGACCCAGTACTTC
CASSTLSGQETQYF
>TRBD1|TRBJ1-2|TRBV14|NA
TGTGCCAGCAGCGCTATTCGGACAGGGGGCTATGGCTACACCTTC
CASSAIRTGGYGYTF
>NA|TRBJ1-6|TRBV5-1|NA
TGCGCCAGCAGGAACGGCGATTCACCCCTCCACTTT
CASRNGDSPLHF
>NA|TRBJ2-3|TRBV5-6|NA
TGTGCCAGCAGCTTACAATTGGACAGCACAGATACGCAGTATTTT
CASSLQLDSTDTQYF
>TRBD1|TRBJ1-1|TRBV5-1|NA
TGCGCCAGCAGCTTGGCCACGTTCGGGGACAGCCTGAACACTGAAGCTTTCTTT
CASSLATFGDSLNTEAFF
>NA|TRBJ2-3|TRBV5-1|NA
TGCGCCAGCAGCTTGGGGGGGTCCACAGATACGCAGTATTTT
CASSLGGSTDTQYF
>NA|TRBJ1-1|TRBV7-9|few
TGTGCCAGCTCCGGGCCCCGAGGGAACACTGAAGCTTTCTTT
CASSGPRGNTEAFF
>NA|TRBJ1-1|TRBV7-2|NA
TGTGCCAGCAGCCCCTTTTGGAACACTGAAGCTTTCTTT
CASSPFWNTEAFF
>NA|TRBJ2-5|TRBV6-6|NA
TGTGCCACGACTCCAGGGGGGGGTATTGGGACCCAGTACTTC
CATTPGGGIGTQYF
>TRBD2|TRBJ2-7|TRBV4-1|NA
TGCGCCAGCAGCCAAGGTGAGACTAGCGGCTACGAGCAGTACTTC
CASSQGETSGYEQYF
>TRBD1|TRBJ1-4|TRBV9|once
TGTGCCAGCAGCGTCGGACAGGGCGGTGAAAAACTGTTTTTT
CASSVGQGGEKLFF
>TRBD1|TRBJ1-6|TRBV9|once
TGTGCCAGCAGCCCCGTGACAGGGAATAATTCACCCCTCCACTTT
CASSPVTGNNSPLHF
>TRBD2|TRBJ2-3|TRBV5-4|few
TGTGCCAGCAGCTTGGGCCTAGCGGGGGGCACAGATACGCAGTATTTT
CASSLGLAGGTDTQYF
>TRBD1|TRBJ2-2|TRBV7-6|NA
TGTGCCAGCAGCCTAAGGACAGGGGCGAACACCGGGGAGCTGTTTTTT
CASSLRTGANTGELFF
>TRBD2|TRBJ2-7|TRBV4-2|NA
TGTGCCAGCAGCTCCGGTGGCAGCGGGGGGGCCAAGGAGCAGTACTTC
CASSSGGSGGAKEQYF
>TRBD1|TRBJ2-2|TRBV19|NA
TGTGCCAGTAGTATAGATTGGTACGGGACAGCGAACACCGGGGAGCTGTTTTTT
CASSIDWYGTANTGELFF
>NA|TRBJ2-7|TRBV19|once
TGTGCCAGTAGCCCCAGGGCGAAGAACGAGCAGTACTTC
CASSPRAKNEQYF
>NA|TRBJ1-1|TRBV2|NA
TGTGCCAGCAGTGACAGGGAGAACACTGAAGCTTTCTTT
CASSDRENTEAFF
>NA|TRBJ1-6|TRBV9|NA
TGTGCCAGCAGCGCATCGGGACTCCAGACCGATTCACCCCTCCACTTT
CASSASGLQTDSPLHF
>NA|TRBJ1-2|TRBV18|NA
TGTGCCAGCTCACCAAATGACCCCGGTATTAACTATGGCTACACCTTC
CASSPNDPGINYGYTF
>TRBD1|TRBJ2-7|TRBV6-1|NA
TGTGCCAGCAGTGAGCCGACAGGGGGCACCTACGAGCAGTACTTC
CASSEPTGGTYEQYF